The sequence of this TCR beta chain was determined in a study of PD-L1 blockade in urothelial cancer. Study-wide context: Patients with male sex and bladder-origin urothelial cancer accounted for twenty-five of 29 enrolled. Prior chemotherapy regimens per patient numbered 0 to 3. The researchers analyzed blood 3 weeks (second dose) and 6 weeks after treatment start.

The method was immunoSEQ multiplex PCR; TCRdb's version includes in-frame clones alone and lacks a portion of them. This table has tens of thousands of clones, 65% to 90% appearing once. This CDR3 contains 16 residues. The V gene's germline CDR1 is SSHAT and CDR2 FNYEAQ (reference sequence). Trimming cost V 0 bases and J 1 base, with 12 bases left between them. Time point described: pretreatment peripheral blood. The chain uses TRBV7-7 and TRBJ2-5; the D gene is possibly TRBD2 (6 bases). Material: PBMCs, obtained around atezolizumab (anti-PD-L1) treatment. The clonotype was recovered from a man in his 70s with urothelial cancer. CDR3 region: CASSLALGGGQETQYF. The CDR3 region has the DNA TGTGCCAGCAGCTTAGCGCTTGGGGGAGGCCAAGAGACCCAGTACTTC.